This TCR beta chain was sequenced for a study of identical twins. Study findings and constraints: Zero-insertion analyses could be partly confounded by invariant MAIT and iNKT cells. Insertions ran lower in abundant cord blood beta clonotypes, though not in memory repertoires.

This CDR3 has 13 amino acids. The V segment lost 7 bases and the J segment 5 bases; nucleotides outside the gene matches: 6. A universal primer site was incorporated via template switching, and the cDNA contained unique molecular identifiers. TCRdb passed the 5' RACE reads through MiXCR, listing each CDR3 protein once. The profile shows roughly 630,000 distinct CDR3 sequences, less than 9% of them singletons. The table lists this clonotype with many counts. Its antigen is not identified. This sample was shared with a second study, whose subject was yellow fever vaccine responses in identical twins. That paper adds: Reportedly, twins showed a vaccine T cell response that looked partly convergent and partly personalized.

Sequencing input: PBMCs. The V call is TRBV12-3 or TRBV12-4, the J call TRBJ2-5; 8 bases are shared with TRBD1. The TCR was taken from a woman between 18 and 29 years old in good health. The CDR3 DNA reads as TGTGCCAGCATTATGACAGGGGATGAGACCCAGTACTTC. Translation: CASIMTGDETQYF.